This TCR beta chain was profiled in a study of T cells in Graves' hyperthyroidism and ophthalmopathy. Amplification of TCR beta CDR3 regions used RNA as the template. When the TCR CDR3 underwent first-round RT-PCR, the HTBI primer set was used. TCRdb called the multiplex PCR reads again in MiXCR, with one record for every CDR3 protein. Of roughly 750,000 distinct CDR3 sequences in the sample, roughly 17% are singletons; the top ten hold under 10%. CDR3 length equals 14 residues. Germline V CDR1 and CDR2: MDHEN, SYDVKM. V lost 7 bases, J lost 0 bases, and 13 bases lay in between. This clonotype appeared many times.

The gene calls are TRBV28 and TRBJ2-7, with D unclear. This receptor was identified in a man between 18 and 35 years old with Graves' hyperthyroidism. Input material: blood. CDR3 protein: CASTGPQSSYEQYF. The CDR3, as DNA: TGTGCCAGCACCGGGCCCCAAAGCTCCTACGAGCAGTACTTC.